This TCR beta chain was sequenced during a study of T cells in Graves' hyperthyroidism and ophthalmopathy. Between the trimmed V and J ends, which lost 2 bases and 4 bases, there was a span of 13 bases. This CDR3 contains 15 residues. Germline CDR1 reads MNHEY; CDR2 reads SVGEGT. Amplified TCR beta CDR3 regions came from RNA transcripts. The HTBI set primed first-round TCR CDR3 RT-PCR. TCRdb itself ran the multiplex PCR reads through MiXCR, one entry per CDR3 protein. The table lists hundreds of thousands of distinct CDR3 sequences, 12% to 15% of them singletons, with roughly 10% in the top ten. The sample comprised blood. This TCR derives from a woman aged 18-29 years with Graves' hyperthyroidism. The chain carries TRBV6-2 or TRBV6-3 and TRBJ2-3, with D possibly matching TRBD1 (5 bases). The CDR3 nucleotides are TGTGCCAGCAGTTACAGGGGTTCAGTCCCAGATACGCAGTATTTT. It codes for CASSYRGSVPDTQYF.